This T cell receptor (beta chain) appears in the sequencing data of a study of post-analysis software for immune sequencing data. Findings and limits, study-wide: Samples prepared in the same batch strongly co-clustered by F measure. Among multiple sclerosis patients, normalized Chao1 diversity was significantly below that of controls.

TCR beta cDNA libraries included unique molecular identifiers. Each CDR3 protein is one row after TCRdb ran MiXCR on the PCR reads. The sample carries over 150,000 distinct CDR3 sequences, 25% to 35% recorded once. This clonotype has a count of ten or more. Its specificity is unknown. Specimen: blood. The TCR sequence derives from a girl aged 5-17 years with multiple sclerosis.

The CDR3 sequence is CAISRQGASNYGYTF. As DNA, the CDR3 is TGTGCCATTAGCCGACAGGGGGCCTCCAACTATGGCTACACCTTC. The V gene is TRBV10-3, the J gene TRBJ1-2, with TRBD1 matching over 10 bases. From germline, CDR1 is ENHRY and CDR2 SYGVKD. The CDR3 covers 15 residues. With V trimmed by 9 bases and J by 2 bases, 9 bases remained unmatched.